This T cell receptor beta chain was captured by sequencing in a study of T cell responses to AZD1222 COVID-19 vaccine. CDR3 length: 16 amino acids. Germline-derived CDR1 and CDR2 are SGHNT and YYREEE (reference sequence). V shed 0 bases and J 6 bases; nucleotides not matched to a gene: 4. Method: immunoSEQ multiplex PCR; TCRdb's copy keeps in-frame clones and lacks some. The repertoire holds roughly 120,000 clones, around 84% seen once, with approximately 18% in the top ten. This specimen was peripheral blood, taken 28 days after the second AZD1222 dose. This sequence originates from an adult who received the AZD1222 COVID-19 vaccine. The rearrangement uses TRBV5-4 and TRBJ1-6; 9 bases match TRBD1. CDR3 in amino acids: CASSLVGQGSNSPLHF. The CDR3 nucleotides are TGTGCCAGCAGCTTGGTGGGACAGGGCTCTAATTCACCCCTCCACTTT.